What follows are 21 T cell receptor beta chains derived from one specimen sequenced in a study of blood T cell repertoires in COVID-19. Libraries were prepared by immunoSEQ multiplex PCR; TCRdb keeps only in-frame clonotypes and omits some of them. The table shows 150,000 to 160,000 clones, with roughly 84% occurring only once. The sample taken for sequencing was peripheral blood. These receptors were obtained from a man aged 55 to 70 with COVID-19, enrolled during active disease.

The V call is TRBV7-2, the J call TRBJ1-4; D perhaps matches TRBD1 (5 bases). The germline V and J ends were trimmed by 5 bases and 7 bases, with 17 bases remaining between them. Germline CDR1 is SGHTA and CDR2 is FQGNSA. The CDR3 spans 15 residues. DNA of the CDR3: TGTGCCAGCAGCCCCTCGGGCGGCAGGGCTGAAAAACTGTTTTTT. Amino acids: CASSPSGGRAEKLFF.

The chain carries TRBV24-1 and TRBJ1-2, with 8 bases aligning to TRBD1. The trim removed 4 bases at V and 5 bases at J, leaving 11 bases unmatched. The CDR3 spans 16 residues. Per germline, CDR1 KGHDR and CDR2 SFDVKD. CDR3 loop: CATSDPDRADEYGYTF. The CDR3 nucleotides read TGTGCCACCAGTGACCCGGACAGGGCTGATGAGTATGGCTACACCTTC.

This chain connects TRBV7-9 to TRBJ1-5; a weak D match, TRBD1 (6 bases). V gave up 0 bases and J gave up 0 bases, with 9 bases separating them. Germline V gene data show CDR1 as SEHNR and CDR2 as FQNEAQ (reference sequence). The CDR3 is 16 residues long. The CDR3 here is CASSLAGQYSNQPQHF. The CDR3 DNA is TGTGCCAGCAGCTTAGCAGGACAGTATAGCAATCAGCCCCAGCATTTT.

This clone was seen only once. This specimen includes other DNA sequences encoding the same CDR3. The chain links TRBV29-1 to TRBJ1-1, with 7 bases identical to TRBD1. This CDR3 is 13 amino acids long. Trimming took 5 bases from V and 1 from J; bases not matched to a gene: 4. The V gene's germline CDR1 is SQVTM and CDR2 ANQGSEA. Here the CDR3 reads CSVKRQGNTEAFF. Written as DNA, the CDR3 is TGCAGCGTTAAAAGACAGGGGAACACTGAAGCTTTCTTT.

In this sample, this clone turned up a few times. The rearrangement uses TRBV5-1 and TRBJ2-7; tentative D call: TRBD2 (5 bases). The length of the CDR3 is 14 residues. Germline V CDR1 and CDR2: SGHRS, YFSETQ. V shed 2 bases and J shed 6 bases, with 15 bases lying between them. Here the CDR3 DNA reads TGCGCCAGCAGCTTCGGCCGTGACTATTCCGAGCAGTACTTC. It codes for CASSFGRDYSEQYF.

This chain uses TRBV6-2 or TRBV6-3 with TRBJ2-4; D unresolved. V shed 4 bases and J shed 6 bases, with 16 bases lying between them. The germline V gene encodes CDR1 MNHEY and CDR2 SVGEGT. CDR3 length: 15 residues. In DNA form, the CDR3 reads TGTGCCAGCAGTTCCGCGGCAAAACCCATAAACATTCAGTACTTC. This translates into CASSSAAKPINIQYF.

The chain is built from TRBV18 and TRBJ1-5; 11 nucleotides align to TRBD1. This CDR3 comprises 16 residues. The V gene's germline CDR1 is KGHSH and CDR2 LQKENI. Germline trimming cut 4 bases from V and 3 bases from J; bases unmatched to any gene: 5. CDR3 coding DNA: TGTGCCAGCTCACGTGGGACAGGGGGTTCCAATCAGCCCCAGCATTTT. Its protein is CASSRGTGGSNQPQHF.

This CDR3 reads CAWGQGVGYGYTF. CDR3 in DNA: TGTGCCTGGGGACAGGGTGTTGGGTATGGCTACACCTTC. V gene TRBV2 combines with J gene TRBJ1-2, with TRBD1 matching 9 bases. CDR1 SNHLY and CDR2 FYNNEI come from the germline V gene. The V and J ends lost 11 bases and 5 bases, in that order; junction bases with no gene match: 9. The CDR3 is made up of 13 amino acids.

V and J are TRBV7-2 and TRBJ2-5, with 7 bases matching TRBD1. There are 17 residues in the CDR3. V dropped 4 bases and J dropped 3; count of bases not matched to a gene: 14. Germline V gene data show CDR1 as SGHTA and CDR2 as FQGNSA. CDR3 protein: CASSSPSNDRDKETQYF. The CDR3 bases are TGTGCCAGCAGCTCCCCATCGAACGACAGGGATAAAGAGACCCAGTACTTC.

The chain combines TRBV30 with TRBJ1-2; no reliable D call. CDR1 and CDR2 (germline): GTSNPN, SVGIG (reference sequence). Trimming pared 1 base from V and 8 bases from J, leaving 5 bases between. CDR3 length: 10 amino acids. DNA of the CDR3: TGTGCCTGGAGTGCTGTAGGCTACACCTTC. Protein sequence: CAWSAVGYTF. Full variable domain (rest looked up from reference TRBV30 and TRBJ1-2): SQTIHQWPATLVQPVGSPLSLECTVEGTSNPNLYWYRQAAGRGLQLLFYSVGIGQISSEVPQNLSASRPQDRQFILSSKKLLLSDSGFYLCAWSAVGYTFGSGTRLTVV.

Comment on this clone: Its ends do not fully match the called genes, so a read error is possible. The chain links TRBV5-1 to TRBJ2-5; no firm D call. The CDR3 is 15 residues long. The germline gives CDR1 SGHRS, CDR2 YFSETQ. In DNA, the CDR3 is TGCGCCAGCAGCTTGGCCGGTATTGTTCAAGAAACCCAGTACTTC. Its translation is CASSLAGIVQETQYF.

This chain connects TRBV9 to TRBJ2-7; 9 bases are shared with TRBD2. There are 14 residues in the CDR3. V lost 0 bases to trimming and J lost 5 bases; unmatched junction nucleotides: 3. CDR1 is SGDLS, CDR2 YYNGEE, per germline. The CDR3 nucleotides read TGTGCCAGCAGCGTAGGCGGGAGGGCCCACGAGCAGTACTTC. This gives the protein CASSVGGRAHEQYF.

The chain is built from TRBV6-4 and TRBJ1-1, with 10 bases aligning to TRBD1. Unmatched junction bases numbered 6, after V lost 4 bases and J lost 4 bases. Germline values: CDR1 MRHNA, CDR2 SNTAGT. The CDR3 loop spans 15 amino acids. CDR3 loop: CASSAGGQGGTEAFF. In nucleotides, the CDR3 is TGTGCCAGCAGTGCCGGAGGACAGGGGGGCACTGAAGCTTTCTTT.

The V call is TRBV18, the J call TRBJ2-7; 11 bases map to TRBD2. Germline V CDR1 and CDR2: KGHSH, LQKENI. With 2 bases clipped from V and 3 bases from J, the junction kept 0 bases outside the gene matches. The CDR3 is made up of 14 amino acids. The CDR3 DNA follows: TGTGCCAGCTCACCAACTAGCGGGGGCTACGAGCAGTACTTC. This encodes CASSPTSGGYEQYF.

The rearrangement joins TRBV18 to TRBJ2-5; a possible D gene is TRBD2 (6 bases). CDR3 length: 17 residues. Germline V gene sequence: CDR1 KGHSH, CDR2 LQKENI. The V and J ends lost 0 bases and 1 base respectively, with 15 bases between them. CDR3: CASSPPTVGRLQETQYF. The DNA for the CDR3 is TGTGCCAGCTCACCACCGACTGTCGGGAGACTCCAAGAGACCCAGTACTTC.

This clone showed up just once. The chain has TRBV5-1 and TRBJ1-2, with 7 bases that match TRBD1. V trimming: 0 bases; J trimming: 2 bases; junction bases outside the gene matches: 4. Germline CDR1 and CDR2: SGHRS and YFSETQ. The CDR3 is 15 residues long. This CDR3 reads CASSLAGTANYGYTF. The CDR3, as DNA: TGCGCCAGCAGCTTGGCCGGGACAGCGAACTATGGCTACACCTTC.

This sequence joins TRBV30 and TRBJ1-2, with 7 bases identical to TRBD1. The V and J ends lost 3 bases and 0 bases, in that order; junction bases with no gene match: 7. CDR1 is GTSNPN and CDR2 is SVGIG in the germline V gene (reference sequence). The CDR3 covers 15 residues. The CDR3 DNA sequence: TGTGCCTGGAGGGTACCGACAGGGACTAACTATGGCTACACCTTC. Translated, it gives CAWRVPTGTNYGYTF.

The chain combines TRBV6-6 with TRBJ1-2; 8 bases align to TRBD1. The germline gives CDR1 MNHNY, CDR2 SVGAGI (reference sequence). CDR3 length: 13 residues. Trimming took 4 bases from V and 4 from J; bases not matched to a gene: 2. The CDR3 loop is CASSSGQVYGYTF. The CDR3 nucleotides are TGTGCCAGCAGTTCGGGACAGGTCTATGGCTACACCTTC.

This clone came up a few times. The DNA of the CDR3 is TGTGCCAGCAGAAGACAGGGGGGGACCTACGAGCAGTACTTC. Translating gives CASRRQGGTYEQYF. This rearrangement joins TRBV6-5 to TRBJ2-7, with TRBD1 matching 9 bases. V shed 6 bases and J 2 bases; nucleotides not matched to a gene: 5. This CDR3 is 14 amino acids long. Germline V gene sequence: CDR1 MNHEY, CDR2 SVGAGI.

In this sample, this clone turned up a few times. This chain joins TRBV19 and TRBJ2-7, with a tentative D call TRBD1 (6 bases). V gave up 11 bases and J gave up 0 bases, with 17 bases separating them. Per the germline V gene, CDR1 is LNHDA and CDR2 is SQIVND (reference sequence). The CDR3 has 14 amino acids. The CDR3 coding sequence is TGTGCCTCATCCTTTGGACAGTCCTCCTACGAGCAGTACTTC. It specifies CASSFGQSSYEQYF.

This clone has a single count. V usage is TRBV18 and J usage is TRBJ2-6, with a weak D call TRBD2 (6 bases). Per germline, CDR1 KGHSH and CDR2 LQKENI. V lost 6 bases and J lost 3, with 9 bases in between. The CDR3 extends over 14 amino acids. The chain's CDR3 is CASSGTLGANVLTF. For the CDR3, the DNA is TGTGCCAGCTCCGGGACTCTTGGGGCCAACGTCCTGACTTTC. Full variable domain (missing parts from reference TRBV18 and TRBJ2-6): NAGVMQNPRHLVRRRGQEARLRCSPMKGHSHVYWYRQLPEEGLKFMVYLQKENIIDESGMPKERFSAEFPKEGPSILRIQQVVRGDSAAYFCASSGTLGANVLTFGAGSRLTVL.